This entry concerns a single TCR beta chain. Clones were read by immunoSEQ multiplex PCR, and TCRdb kept only the in-frame ones, dropping some. The sample contains under 90,000 clones, approximately 90% of which appear only once. The data are from a study of technical replicates of blood from a handful of donors. The clonotype originates from a human donor in good health. Sequenced input: T cells isolated from PBMCs.

CDR3 residues: CASSLRAKGYEETQYF. In DNA, the CDR3 is TGTGCCAGCAGCTTGAGGGCAAAGGGGTATGAAGAGACCCAGTACTTC. The chain is built from TRBV5-6 and TRBJ2-5, with TRBD1 as a possible D gene (5 bases). This CDR3 is built from 16 residues. The germline gives CDR1 SGHDT, CDR2 YYEEEE. V was shortened by 1 base and J by 3 bases, with 16 bases between the two germline ends.